One sample yielded the 21 T cell receptor beta chains listed below, sequenced in a study of T cells in Graves' hyperthyroidism and ophthalmopathy. Regions amplified from RNA transcripts were the TCR beta CDR3 regions. HTBI primers were the set used in a first-round RT-PCR of the TCR CDR3. TCRdb redid the calling of the multiplex PCR reads with MiXCR, one entry per CDR3 protein. The sample holds a few hundred thousand distinct CDR3 sequences, around a quarter seen once. The source material was blood. These TCRs come from a man aged 45 to 65 with Graves' hyperthyroidism.

The chain couples TRBV5-1 to TRBJ1-1, with D possibly being TRBD1 (5 bases). Trimming took 0 bases from V and 8 from J, leaving 11 bases between them. The CDR3 consists of 13 residues. Germline V lookup: CDR1 SGHRS, CDR2 YFSETQ. The CDR3 DNA is TGCGCCAGCAGCTTGGTTGGGGACGAGGAAGCTTTCTTT. Translated: CASSLVGDEEAFF. The full variable domain, rest sourced from reference TRBV5-1 and TRBJ1-1, is KAGVTQTPRYLIKTRGQQVTLSCSPISGHRSVSWYQQTPGQGLQFLFEYFSETQRNKGNFPGRFSGRQFSNSRSEMNVSTLELGDSALYLCASSLVGDEEAFFGQGTRLTVV.

This clonotype came up a few times. The chain employs TRBV6-1 and TRBJ1-2; a weak D match, TRBD1 (6 bases). The CDR3 consists of 12 residues. Trimming left V 6 bases short and J 5 bases short, with 10 bases between. Germline V gene data show CDR1 as MNHNS and CDR2 as SASEGT. CDR3 region: CASRDSAYGYTF. CDR3 coding DNA: TGTGCCAGCAGGGACAGCGCTTATGGCTACACCTTC.

The chain couples TRBV12-5 to TRBJ2-7, with D possibly matching TRBD2 (5 bases). Germline V gene data show CDR1 as LGHNT and CDR2 as FRNRAP. The length of the CDR3 is 14 residues. The V end was cut by 6 bases, the J end by 4 bases, with 16 bases between. The CDR3 DNA sequence: TGTGCTAGTGGCAAAGGGCTATCGGGGTACGAGCAGTACTTC. Translating it yields CASGKGLSGYEQYF.

For this clonotype: A much larger clone lies one base from this, so it may be a read error. The chain joins TRBV12-3 or TRBV12-4 to TRBJ2-7; D is perhaps TRBD1 or TRBD2 (5 bases each). Trimming removed 4 bases from V and 0 bases from J, with 10 bases in between. The CDR3 runs 14 residues. CDR3: CASSSGDASYEQYF. The CDR3 nucleotides read TGTGCCAGCAGTTCCGGGGACGCCTCCTACGAGCAGTACTTC.

The genes are TRBV28 and TRBJ2-5, with 7 bases aligning to TRBD1. The V gene's germline CDR1 is MDHEN and CDR2 SYDVKM. V trimming: 3 bases; J trimming: 6 bases; junction bases outside the gene matches: 7. The CDR3 length is 14 residues. CDR3: CASSFFAGGKTQYF. CDR3 coding DNA: TGTGCCAGCAGTTTTTTCGCAGGGGGAAAGACCCAGTACTTC.

This clonotype was observed a handful of times. The chain recombines TRBV5-1 with TRBJ2-7; D possibly corresponds to TRBD2 (5 bases). The CDR3 has 14 amino acids. V was trimmed by 4 bases and J by 6 bases, leaving 17 bases between them. Germline V CDR1 and CDR2: SGHRS, YFSETQ. The CDR3 DNA sequence: TGCGCCAGCAGCCAACGGAGCGGCGGTCTCGAGCAGTACTTC. It specifies CASSQRSGGLEQYF.

The chain uses TRBV20-1 and TRBJ1-2; 8 positions agree with TRBD1. V was pared by 6 bases and J by 8 bases, with 8 bases of the junction left unmatched. CDR1 is DFQATT, CDR2 SNEGSKA, per germline (reference sequence). The CDR3 consists of 12 residues. CDR3 sequence: CSAEDRARGYTF. CDR3 nucleotides: TGCAGTGCAGAGGACAGGGCGCGCGGCTACACCTTC.

The chain employs TRBV6-5 and TRBJ2-7, with D possibly matching TRBD1 (6 bases). The tail of the sequence fits TRBJ2-1 better, so the J call may be wrong. The CDR3 has 15 amino acids. CDR1 is MNHEY, CDR2 SVGAGI, per germline. DNA of the CDR3: TGTGCCAGCAGTTACGGTCAGGGGACATCCTACGAGCAGTTCTTC. This sequence encodes CASSYGQGTSYEQFF.

This clonotype was seen ten or more times. This rearrangement joins TRBV6-1 to TRBJ2-3, with 12 bases aligning to TRBD2. The germline V gene has CDR1 MNHNS and CDR2 SASEGT. This CDR3 region has 16 residues. Trimming at V came to 6 bases and at J to 6 bases, leaving 10 bases not matched to a gene. The CDR3 region is CASRTSSGRVSDTQYF. For the CDR3, the DNA is TGTGCCAGCAGGACGTCTAGCGGGAGGGTTTCGGATACGCAGTATTTT.

The chain is built from TRBV5-1 and TRBJ2-3; 9 bases are a match to TRBD1. The CDR3 runs to 16 residues. Germline trimming cut 0 bases from V and 3 bases from J; bases unmatched to any gene: 5. Germline V gene sequence: CDR1 SGHRS, CDR2 YFSETQ. The CDR3 sequence: CASSLAGTGRTDTQYF. CDR3 sequence (DNA): TGCGCCAGCAGCTTGGCCGGGACAGGGAGGACAGATACGCAGTATTTT.

The chain joins TRBV30 to TRBJ2-7; 12 bases line up with TRBD2. The CDR3 length is 11 residues. CDR1 and CDR2 (germline): GTSNPN, SVGIG (reference sequence). Trimming removed 3 bases from V and 9 bases from J; junction bases left unmatched: 0. In DNA form, the CDR3 reads TGTGCCTGGAGGACTAGCGGGAGGCAGTACTTC. Translated, it gives CAWRTSGRQYF.

This clonotype was detected many times. At one end the junction does not follow the germline gene, possibly because of a read error. J is TRBJ2-5 and V is TRBV12-3 or TRBV12-4, with D unclear. This CDR3 has 13 residues. The CDR3 spells CASSLNGRTTPDF. The CDR3 DNA sequence: TGTGCCAGCAGTTTGAACGGGCGGACCACACCGGACTTC.

The rearrangement uses TRBV20-1 and TRBJ2-7; either TRBD1 or TRBD2 may fit D (5 bases each). Trimming pared 1 base from V and 5 bases from J, leaving 12 bases between. CDR3 length: 13 residues. Germline V gives CDR1 DFQATT, CDR2 SNEGSKA (reference sequence). CDR3: CSARVEGTHEQYF. CDR3 coding DNA: TGCAGTGCTAGAGTTGAGGGGACCCACGAGCAGTACTTC.

In its sample, this clonotype was seen a few times. The rearrangement links TRBV10-3 to TRBJ1-4, with a possible D match to TRBD1 (6 bases). V was cut by 8 bases and J by 7 bases, with 11 bases left in between. There are 12 residues in the CDR3. CDR1 ENHRY and CDR2 SYGVKD come from the germline V gene. The CDR3 here is CAIRDTAEKLFF. CDR3 nucleotides: TGTGCCATCCGGGACACGGCTGAAAAACTGTTTTTT.

V and J are TRBV28 and TRBJ2-7, with 7 bases fitting TRBD2. Germline CDR1 is MDHEN and CDR2 is SYDVKM. The CDR3 loop spans 14 amino acids. Trimming at V came to 7 bases and at J to 2 bases, leaving 8 bases not matched to a gene. DNA for the CDR3: TGTGCCAGCACCCAACGGGGGGATGCCTACGAGCAGTACTTC. This sequence encodes CASTQRGDAYEQYF. Looking up the rest from reference TRBV28 and TRBJ2-7 gives the full variable domain: DVKVTQSSRYLVKRTGEKVFLECVQDMDHENMFWYRQDPGLGLRLIYFSYDVKMKEKGDIPEGYSVSREKKERFSLILESASTNQTSMYLCASTQRGDAYEQYFGPGTRLTVT.

There are a few counts of this clonotype. The chain couples TRBV12-3 or TRBV12-4 to TRBJ1-5; D may be TRBD1 (6 bases). V was pared by 4 bases and J by 4 bases, with 11 bases between. The CDR3 totals 14 residues. CDR3 amino acids: CASSYRERNQPQHF. CDR3 sequence (DNA): TGTGCCAGCAGTTACAGGGAGCGGAATCAGCCCCAGCATTTT.

The rearrangement joins TRBV20-1 to TRBJ1-2, with D unclear. Germline CDR1 DFQATT, CDR2 SNEGSKA (reference sequence). This CDR3 region has 14 residues. V was cut by 0 bases and J by 3 bases, with 11 bases left in between. CDR3 sequence: CSARDWKGYYGYTF. In nucleotides, the CDR3 is TGCAGTGCTAGAGATTGGAAAGGTTACTATGGCTACACCTTC.

The table lists this clonotype with a few counts. The V and J genes are TRBV7-2 and TRBJ2-3, with a weak D call TRBD1 (5 bases). Germline lookup yields CDR1 SGHTA and CDR2 FQGNSA. The V end lost 5 bases, the J end lost 6 bases, and 21 bases lay between the germline ends. The CDR3 has 16 residues. The CDR3 DNA follows: TGTGCCAGCAGCCGGCTAGAGACAGCGCCTCGCGATACGCAGTATTTT. Residues: CASSRLETAPRDTQYF.

This clonotype was observed a handful of times. A junction boundary mismatches the germline segment, possibly from a read error. V usage is TRBV2 and J usage is TRBJ2-3; TRBD2 matches at 9 bases. This CDR3 spans 16 amino acids. Germline V gives CDR1 SNHLY, CDR2 FYNNEI. This chain's CDR3 is CVSSEMAGGLTDTQYF. DNA of the CDR3: TGTGTCAGCAGTGAAATGGCGGGAGGGCTCACAGATACGCAGTATTTT. Complete variable domain (other parts from reference TRBV2 and TRBJ2-3): EPEVTQTPSHQVTQMGQEVILRCVPISNHLYFYWYRQILGQKVEFLVSFYNNEISEKSEIFDDQFSVERPDGSNFTLKIRSTKLEDSAMYFCVSSEMAGGLTDTQYFGPGTRLTVL.

This clonotype was counted a few times. The genes are TRBV6-6 and TRBJ2-5; TRBD1 matches 8 bases. J gave up 11 bases and V 2 bases, and 4 bases lay outside the gene matches. The CDR3 sequence is 12 residues long. Germline V gives CDR1 MNHNY, CDR2 SVGAGI (reference sequence). CDR3: CASSYDRGPQYF. DNA for the CDR3: TGTGCCAGCAGTTACGACAGGGGACCGCAGTACTTC.

This clonotype showed up just a few times. The chain employs TRBV7-9 and TRBJ1-4; 7 bases match TRBD1. This CDR3 comprises 15 residues. Trimming took 5 bases from V and 6 from J; bases not matched to a gene: 9. CDR1 is SEHNR and CDR2 is FQNEAQ in the germline V gene (reference sequence). The CDR3 spells CASSASGTGDEKLFF. The DNA for the CDR3 is TGTGCCAGCAGCGCCTCGGGCACAGGGGATGAAAAACTGTTTTTT.